These 2 T cell receptor beta chains came from one sample sequenced in a study of blood T cell repertoires in COVID-19. Data came from immunoSEQ multiplex PCR; TCRdb stores just in-frame clones and leaves some out. The table lists tens of thousands of clones, 70% to 90% of them singletons, with around 57% in the top ten. The material sequenced was peripheral blood. The receptors derive from a man in his 70s with acute or convalescent COVID-19.

The rearrangement links TRBV23-1 to TRBJ2-7; the match to TRBD1 covers 8 bases. TRBV23-1 is flagged as an ORF with uncertain function. Germline trimming cut 4 bases from V and 1 base from J; bases unmatched to any gene: 3. The CDR3 runs 14 residues. CDR3 protein: CASSLRGPSYEQYF. The CDR3, as DNA: TGCGCCAGCAGTCTCAGGGGGCCTTCCTACGAGCAGTACTTC.

The chain links TRBV29-1 to TRBJ2-1; tentative D call: TRBD2 (5 bases). Trimming left V 4 bases short and J 5 bases short, with 12 bases between. This CDR3 has 13 amino acids. Germline V gene lookup returns CDR1 SQVTM and CDR2 ANQGSEA. CDR3 sequence (DNA): TGCAGCGTTGGAGGGATTGACAACAATGAGCAGTTCTTC. Translated: CSVGGIDNNEQFF.